A selection of T cell receptor beta chains follows, all from one sample in a study of T cells after posttransplantation cyclophosphamide. Profiled with immunoSEQ multiplex PCR; TCRdb holds only in-frame clones, not every one. The sample gives under 7,500 clones, 95% to 98% of which show up once; 0.5% to 0.6% is in the top ten. Sequencing was carried out using naive CD8+ T cells sorted from PBMCs. These receptors all come from a woman aged 25 to 39 in good health and a related stem cell transplant donor. The CDR3 runs from the conserved cysteine through the conserved F or W.

j_gene: TRBJ1-1; v_gene: TRBV10-2; CDR3aa: CASRKGTAIMNTEAFF
j_gene: TRBJ2-7; v_gene: TRBV28; CDR3aa: CASSFERWAGGKYEQYF
j_gene: TRBJ2-7; v_gene: TRBV29-1; CDR3aa: CSVRTGLTYEQYF
j_gene: TRBJ2-1; v_gene: TRBV19; CDR3aa: CASSMGQAYNEQFF
j_gene: TRBJ1-1; v_gene: TRBV5-1; CDR3aa: CASSLYSPDTEAFF
j_gene: TRBJ2-7; v_gene: TRBV30; CDR3aa: CAWSVRGGSYEQYF
j_gene: TRBJ2-2; v_gene: TRBV13; CDR3aa: CASSSLTGELFF
j_gene: TRBJ1-4; v_gene: TRBV19; CDR3aa: CASTQGGIEFF
j_gene: TRBJ1-5; v_gene: TRBV28; CDR3aa: CASRQTVLQNQPQHF
j_gene: TRBJ1-6; v_gene: TRBV5-1; CDR3aa: CASSYGTGDNSPLHF
j_gene: TRBJ1-3; v_gene: TRBV9; CDR3aa: CASTQGAKAGNTIYF
j_gene: TRBJ2-1; v_gene: TRBV19; CDR3aa: CASSIVPGYNEQFF
j_gene: TRBJ1-2; v_gene: TRBV7-9; CDR3aa: CASSDGNQGVVGYTF
j_gene: TRBJ2-1; v_gene: TRBV9; CDR3aa: CASSPRTARPGEFF
j_gene: TRBJ2-1; v_gene: TRBV9; CDR3aa: CASSGTSGGYNEQFF
j_gene: TRBJ1-1; v_gene: TRBV4-1; CDR3aa: CASSLQGRAEAFF
j_gene: TRBJ2-3; v_gene: TRBV4-3; CDR3aa: CASSRRTDAGDTQYF
j_gene: TRBJ1-1; v_gene: TRBV19; CDR3aa: CASSWAANTEAFF
j_gene: TRBJ1-1; v_gene: TRBV4-1; CDR3aa: CASSQVKDSEAFF
j_gene: TRBJ1-6; v_gene: TRBV28; CDR3aa: CASRIQGYGSPLHF
j_gene: TRBJ1-5; v_gene: TRBV7-9; CDR3aa: CASSAGRPNQPQHF
j_gene: TRBJ2-7; v_gene: TRBV27; CDR3aa: CASSFTRFREQYF
j_gene: TRBJ2-5; v_gene: TRBV28; CDR3aa: CASSLLWGETQYF
j_gene: TRBJ1-5; v_gene: TRBV10-3; CDR3aa: CAIRGGDRGLNQPQHF
j_gene: TRBJ2-1; v_gene: TRBV11-2; CDR3aa: CASSLTGNEQFF
j_gene: TRBJ2-2; v_gene: TRBV13; CDR3aa: CASASPGRTGELFF
j_gene: .; v_gene: TRBV10-3; CDR3aa: CAISSGQGGEQYF
j_gene: TRBJ2-1; v_gene: TRBV6-5; CDR3aa: CASSYSPNEQFF